The TCR beta chain described here comes from a study of shared T cell receptors in the human thymus. Repertoires were generated with immunoSEQ multiplex PCR, while TCRdb's copy carries only in-frame clones and drops some. The table shows about 660,000 clones, with approximately 89% occurring only once. Germline CDR1 and CDR2: SNHLY and FYNNEI. Trimming shortened V by 5 bases and J by 5 bases, and 13 bases separated the two germline ends. This CDR3 has 14 amino acids. The same sample was also studied in work on human thymus T cells. This second study notes: Thymic samples were excised during corrective heart operations.

The source is a boy under three years old with a congenital heart defect. The J gene is TRBJ1-3, the V gene TRBV2, with D perhaps matching TRBD1 (6 bases). The sequenced sample consisted of thymocytes. In DNA, the CDR3 is TGTGCCAGCAGTTCACGGGACAACAGAAACACCATATATTTT. This gives the protein CASSSRDNRNTIYF.